The rows below give T cell receptor beta chains drawn from one sample of a study of stem cell transplantation in POMP-related autoinflammatory disease. Clones were read by immunoSEQ multiplex PCR, and TCRdb kept only the in-frame ones, dropping some. The sample lists about 8,000 clones, about 89% seen once, with 2.5% to 3.5% in the top ten. Sample: CD8+ T cells from PBMCs, taken before stem cell transplantation. These receptors were collected from a human donor with POMP-related autoinflammation and immune dysregulation (PRAID). Each CDR3 is given with its conserved first and last residue. D genes are given only for firm matches. The listing skips clone size in some rows; elsewhere it reads once, few, many or a size class.

d_gene	v_gene	j_gene	abundance	CDR3aa	CDR3nt
NA	TRBV6-6	TRBJ1-6	NA	CASSYRGNSPLHF	TGTGCCAGCAGTTACAGGGGAAATTCACCCCTCCACTTT
NA	TRBV28	TRBJ1-1	NA	CASSFGWGRGNRHVNTEAFF	TGTGCCAGCAGTTTTGGCTGGGGAAGAGGGAATCGGCATGTGAACACTGAAGCTTTCTTT
NA	TRBV9	TRBJ1-2	few	CASSVDDYGYTF	TGTGCCAGCAGCGTAGACGACTATGGCTACACCTTC
TRBD1	TRBV9	TRBJ1-2	NA	CASSVGDRGTGYTF	TGTGCCAGCAGCGTGGGGGACAGGGGGACTGGCTACACCTTC
TRBD1	TRBV13	TRBJ2-3	NA	CASSFRQGPIADTQYF	TGTGCCAGCAGCTTCCGACAGGGTCCAATTGCAGATACGCAGTATTTT
NA	TRBV6-5	TRBJ2-7	NA	CATGLGNEQYF	TGTGCCACCGGCCTTGGGAACGAGCAGTACTTC
TRBD1	TRBV4-1	TRBJ2-7	NA	CASSFRTGGDEQYF	TGCGCCAGCAGCTTTCGGACAGGGGGCGACGAGCAGTACTTC
TRBD2	TRBV27	TRBJ2-5	NA	CASSTSGRTETQYF	TGTGCCAGCAGTACTAGCGGGAGGACAGAGACCCAGTACTTC
NA	TRBV11-2	TRBJ2-7	NA	CASSFGRRSSYEQYF	TGTGCCAGCAGCTTCGGGCGGAGAAGCTCCTACGAGCAGTACTTC
TRBD1	TRBV6-1	TRBJ1-2	NA	CASKDRQNYGYTF	TGTGCCAGCAAGGACAGGCAGAACTATGGCTACACCTTC
TRBD2	TRBV6-1	TRBJ2-3	NA	CASSEEAGGSTDTQYF	TGTGCCAGCAGTGAAGAAGCGGGAGGGAGCACAGATACGCAGTATTTT
TRBD2	TRBV4-1	TRBJ2-2	NA	CASSLAGGSGELFF	TGCGCCAGCTCTTTAGCGGGGGGGTCCGGGGAGCTGTTTTTT
NA	TRBV13	TRBJ2-4	NA	CASSPPGTSNIQYF	TGTGCCAGCAGCCCACCCGGGACATCAAACATTCAGTACTTC
NA	TRBV27	TRBJ2-3	NA	CASSSGPGPKTPLATQYF	TGTGCCAGCAGTTCGGGACCGGGCCCCAAAACCCCCCTAGCTACGCAGTATTTT
NA	TRBV7-9	TRBJ1-1	NA	CASSFLELNTEAFF	TGTGCCAGCAGCTTTTTAGAACTGAACACTGAAGCTTTCTTT
NA	TRBV27	TRBJ2-7	NA	CASSLGGSYEQYF	TGTGCCAGCAGTTTGGGGGGATCCTACGAGCAGTACTTC
NA	TRBV28	TRBJ1-4	NA	CASSSSTNEKLFF	TGTGCCAGCAGTTCATCAACTAATGAAAAACTGTTTTTT
NA	TRBV25-1	TRBJ2-7	NA	CASSGSGTYSYEQYF	TGTGCCAGCAGTGGTTCCGGGACGTACTCCTACGAGCAGTACTTC
NA	TRBV5-1	TRBJ1-1	NA	CASRGGNTEAFF	TGCGCCAGCAGGGGCGGTAACACTGAAGCTTTCTTT
NA	TRBV28	TRBJ1-1	once	CATLTGAEAFF	TGTGCCACTTTGACAGGCGCTGAAGCTTTCTTT
NA	TRBV4-2	TRBJ2-1	NA	CASSHPITGNEQFF	TGTGCCAGCAGCCATCCCATTACAGGGAATGAGCAGTTCTTC
NA	TRBV20-1	TRBJ1-2	NA	CSGEGPGYTF	TGCAGTGGGGAGGGGCCGGGCTACACCTTC
TRBD2	TRBV5-4	TRBJ2-3	NA	CASSDGTSGGADTQYF	TGTGCCAGCAGCGACGGGACTAGCGGGGGGGCAGATACGCAGTATTTT
NA	TRBV25-1	TRBJ2-5	NA	CASVKLFRGIEETQYF	TGTGCCAGCGTGAAGCTGTTCCGGGGGATCGAAGAGACCCAGTACTTC
TRBD2	TRBV13	TRBJ2-3	NA	CASSLEASGGARNSDTQYF	TGTGCCAGCAGCTTAGAGGCTAGCGGGGGGGCCCGTAACTCAGATACGCAGTATTTT
TRBD1	TRBV7-9	TRBJ2-1	NA	CASSLRTGVHNEQFF	TGTGCCAGCAGCTTACGGACAGGGGTTCACAATGAGCAGTTCTTC
NA	TRBV7-9	TRBJ1-4	NA	CASSTTGTENEKLFF	TGTGCCAGCAGCACAACCGGGACTGAGAATGAAAAACTGTTTTTT
NA	TRBV7-8	TRBJ1-2	NA	CASSLDINYGYTF	TGTGCCAGCAGTTTGGACATAAACTATGGCTACACCTTC
NA	TRBV5-6	TRBJ1-1	NA	CASSPDGRYTEAFF	TGTGCCAGCAGCCCCGACGGGCGTTATACTGAAGCTTTCTTT
NA	TRBV6-5	TRBJ1-1	NA	CASSSLSRANTEAFF	TGTGCCAGCAGTTCTTTGAGTAGGGCGAACACTGAAGCTTTCTTT
TRBD2	TRBV19	TRBJ2-4	NA	CASSIVRGGSHVQYF	TGTGCCAGTAGTATAGTGCGCGGGGGGTCCCACGTTCAGTACTTC
NA	TRBV7-3	TRBJ2-6	NA	CASSRGGANVLTF	TGTGCCAGCAGCCGCGGGGGGGCCAACGTCCTGACTTTC
TRBD1	TRBV7-3	TRBJ2-1	NA	CASSLDGRGWDEQFF	TGTGCCAGCAGCTTAGATGGCAGGGGGTGGGATGAGCAGTTCTTC
NA	TRBV28	TRBJ2-5	NA	CASTPFRQETQYF	TGTGCCAGCACCCCATTTAGGCAAGAGACCCAGTACTTC
NA	TRBV27	TRBJ2-7	NA	CASSLSGARLHEQYF	TGTGCCAGCAGTTTATCGGGGGCTAGGCTCCACGAGCAGTACTTC
NA	TRBV5-1	TRBJ2-1	NA	CASSLSDSSYNEQFF	TGCGCCAGCAGCTTGTCGGACAGTTCCTACAATGAGCAGTTCTTC
TRBD1	TRBV27	TRBJ1-5	NA	CASSRTGGSQPQHF	TGTGCCAGCAGTCGGACAGGGGGCTCTCAGCCCCAGCATTTT
TRBD2	TRBV13	TRBJ2-3	NA	CASSPPGGPSTDTQYF	TGTGCCAGCAGCCCCCCGGGAGGGCCCAGCACAGATACGCAGTATTTT
TRBD2	TRBV5-1	TRBJ2-1	NA	CASSLDVAGPYNEQFF	TGCGCCAGCAGCTTGGATGTAGCGGGACCCTACAATGAGCAGTTCTTC
TRBD2	TRBV29-1	TRBJ2-7	once	CSVETRIAGRIYEQYF	TGCAGCGTTGAAACACGAATAGCGGGACGGATCTACGAGCAGTACTTC
NA	TRBV5-6	TRBJ1-3	NA	CASSFGWAGNTIYF	TGTGCCAGCAGCTTCGGGTGGGCTGGAAACACCATATATTTT
TRBD2	TRBV10-3	TRBJ2-3	NA	CAISPTSGTDTQYF	TGTGCCATCAGTCCGACTAGCGGGACAGATACGCAGTATTTT
TRBD1	TRBV4-1	TRBJ1-1	NA	CASSHLTGVNTEAFF	TGCGCCAGCAGCCATCTTACAGGGGTGAACACTGAAGCTTTCTTT
NA	TRBV11-2	TRBJ2-1	NA	CASSALARNEQFF	TGTGCCAGCAGCGCCCTAGCACGCAATGAGCAGTTCTTC
TRBD1	TRBV5-4	TRBJ2-7	NA	CASSPTDRSYEQYF	TGTGCCAGCAGCCCGACGGACAGGTCCTACGAGCAGTACTTC